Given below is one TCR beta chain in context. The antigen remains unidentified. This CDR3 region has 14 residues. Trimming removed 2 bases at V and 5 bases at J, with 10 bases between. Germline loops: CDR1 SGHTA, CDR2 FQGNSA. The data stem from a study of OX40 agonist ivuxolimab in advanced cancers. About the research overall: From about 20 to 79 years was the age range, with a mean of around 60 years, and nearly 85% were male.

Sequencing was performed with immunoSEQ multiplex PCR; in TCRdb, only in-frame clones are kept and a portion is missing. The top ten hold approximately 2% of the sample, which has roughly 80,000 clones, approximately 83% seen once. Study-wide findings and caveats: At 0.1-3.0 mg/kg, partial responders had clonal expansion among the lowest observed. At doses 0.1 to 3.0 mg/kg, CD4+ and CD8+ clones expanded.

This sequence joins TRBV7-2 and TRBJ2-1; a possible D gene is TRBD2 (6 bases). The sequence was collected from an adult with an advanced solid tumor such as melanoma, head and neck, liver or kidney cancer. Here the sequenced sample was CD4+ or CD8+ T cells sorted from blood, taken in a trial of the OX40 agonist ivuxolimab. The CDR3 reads CASSLSRGNNEQFF. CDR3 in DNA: TGTGCCAGCAGCTTATCCCGGGGGAACAATGAGCAGTTCTTC. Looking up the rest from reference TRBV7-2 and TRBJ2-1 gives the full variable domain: GAGVSQSPSNKVTEKGKDVELRCDPISGHTALYWYRQSLGQGLEFLIYFQGNSAPDKSGLPSDRFSAERTGGSVSTLTIQRTQQEDSAVYLCASSLSRGNNEQFFGPGTRLTVL.